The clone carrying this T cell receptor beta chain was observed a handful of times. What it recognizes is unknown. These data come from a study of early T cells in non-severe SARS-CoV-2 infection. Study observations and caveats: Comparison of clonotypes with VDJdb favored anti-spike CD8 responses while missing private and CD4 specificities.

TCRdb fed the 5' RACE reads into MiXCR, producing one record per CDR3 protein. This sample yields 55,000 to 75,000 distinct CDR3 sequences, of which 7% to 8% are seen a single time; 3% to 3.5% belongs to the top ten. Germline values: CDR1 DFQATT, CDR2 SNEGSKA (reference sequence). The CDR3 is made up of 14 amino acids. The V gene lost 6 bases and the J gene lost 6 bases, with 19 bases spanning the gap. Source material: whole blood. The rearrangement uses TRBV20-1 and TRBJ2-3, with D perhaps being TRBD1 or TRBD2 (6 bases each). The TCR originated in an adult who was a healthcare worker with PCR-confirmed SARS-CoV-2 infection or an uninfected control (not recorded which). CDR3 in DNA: TGCAGTGCCGTGGGGGCGGGATCCAGGGATACGCAGTATTTT. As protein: CSAVGAGSRDTQYF.